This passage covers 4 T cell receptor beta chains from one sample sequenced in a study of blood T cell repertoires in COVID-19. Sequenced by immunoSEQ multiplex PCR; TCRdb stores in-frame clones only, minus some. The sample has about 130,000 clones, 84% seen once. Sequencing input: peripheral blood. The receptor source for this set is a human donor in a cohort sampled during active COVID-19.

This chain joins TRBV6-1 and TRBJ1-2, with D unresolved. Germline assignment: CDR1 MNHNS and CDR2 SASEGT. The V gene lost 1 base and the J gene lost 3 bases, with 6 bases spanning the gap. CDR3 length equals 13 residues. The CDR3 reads CASSEGHDYGYTF. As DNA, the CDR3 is TGTGCCAGCAGTGAAGGGCACGACTATGGCTACACCTTC.

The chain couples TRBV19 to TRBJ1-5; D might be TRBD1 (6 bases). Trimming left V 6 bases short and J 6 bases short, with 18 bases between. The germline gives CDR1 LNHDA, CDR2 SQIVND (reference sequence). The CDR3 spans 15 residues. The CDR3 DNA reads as TGTGCCAGTAGCCCTGAGGGGGTCGATGGTCAGCCCCAGCATTTT. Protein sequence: CASSPEGVDGQPQHF. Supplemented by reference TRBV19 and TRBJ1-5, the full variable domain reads DGGITQSPKYLFRKEGQNVTLSCEQNLNHDAMYWYRQDPGQGLRLIYYSQIVNDFQKGDIAEGYSVSREKKESFPLTVTSAQKNPTAFYLCASSPEGVDGQPQHFGDGTRLSIL.

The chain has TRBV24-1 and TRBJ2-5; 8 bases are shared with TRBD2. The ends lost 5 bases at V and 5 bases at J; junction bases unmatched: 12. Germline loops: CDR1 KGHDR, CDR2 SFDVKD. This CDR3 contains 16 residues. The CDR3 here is CATSAGGREAEETQYF. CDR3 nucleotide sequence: TGTGCCACCAGTGCCGGGGGGCGGGAGGCGGAGGAGACCCAGTACTTC.

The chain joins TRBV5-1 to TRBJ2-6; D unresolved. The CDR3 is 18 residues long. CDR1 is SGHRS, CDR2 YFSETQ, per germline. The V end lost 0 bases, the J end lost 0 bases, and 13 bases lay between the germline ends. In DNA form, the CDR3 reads TGCGCCAGCAGCTTGGCCGGTTCAGCTAGCTCTGGGGCCAACGTCCTGACTTTC. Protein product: CASSLAGSASSGANVLTF.